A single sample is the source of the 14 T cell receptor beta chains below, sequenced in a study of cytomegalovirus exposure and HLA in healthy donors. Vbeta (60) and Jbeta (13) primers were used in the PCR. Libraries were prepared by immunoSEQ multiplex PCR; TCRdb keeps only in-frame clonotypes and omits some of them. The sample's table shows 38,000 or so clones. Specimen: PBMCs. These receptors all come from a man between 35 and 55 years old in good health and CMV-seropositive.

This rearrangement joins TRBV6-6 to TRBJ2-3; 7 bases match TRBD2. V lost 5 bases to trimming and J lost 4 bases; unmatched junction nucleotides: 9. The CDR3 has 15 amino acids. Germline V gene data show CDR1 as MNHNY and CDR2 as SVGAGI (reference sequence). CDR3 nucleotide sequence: TGTGCCAGCAGTCACGGAGCGGGGCGGGCAGATACGCAGTATTTT. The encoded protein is CASSHGAGRADTQYF.

The CDR3 DNA reads as TGTGCCAGCAGCTTAGATCGAGGTTACCCGACCGGGGAGCTGTTTTTT. Translated: CASSLDRGYPTGELFF. The chain uses TRBV7-9 and TRBJ2-2, with D unclear. CDR1 is SEHNR, CDR2 FQNEAQ, per germline (reference sequence). V lost 1 base to trimming and J lost 5 bases, with 14 bases between them. The CDR3 is 16 amino acids.

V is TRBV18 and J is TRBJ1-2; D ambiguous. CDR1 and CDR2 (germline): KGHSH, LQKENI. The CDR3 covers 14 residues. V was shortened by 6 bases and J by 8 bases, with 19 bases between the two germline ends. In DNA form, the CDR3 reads TGTGCCAGCTCGGATGTCCAGGCCTCGCTGGGCTACACCTTC. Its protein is CASSDVQASLGYTF.

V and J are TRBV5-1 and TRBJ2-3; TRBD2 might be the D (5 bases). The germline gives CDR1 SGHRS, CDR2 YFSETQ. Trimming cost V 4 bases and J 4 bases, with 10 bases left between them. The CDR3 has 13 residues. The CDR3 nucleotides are TGCGCCAGCAGCGGCCCGGGGTCAGATACGCAGTATTTT. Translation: CASSGPGSDTQYF.

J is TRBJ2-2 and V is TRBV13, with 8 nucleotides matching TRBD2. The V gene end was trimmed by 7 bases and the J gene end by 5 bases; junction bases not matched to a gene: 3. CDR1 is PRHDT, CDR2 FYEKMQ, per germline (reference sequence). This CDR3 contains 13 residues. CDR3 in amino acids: CASNRGGTGELFF. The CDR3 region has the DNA TGTGCCAGCAACCGCGGGGGGACCGGGGAGCTGTTTTTT.

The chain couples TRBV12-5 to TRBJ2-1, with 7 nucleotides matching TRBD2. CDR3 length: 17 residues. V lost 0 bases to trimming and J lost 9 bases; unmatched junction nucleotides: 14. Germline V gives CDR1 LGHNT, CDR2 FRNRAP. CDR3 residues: CASGLVRGGRENTEQFF. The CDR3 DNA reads TGTGCTAGTGGTTTGGTACGAGGAGGGCGGGAGAATACTGAGCAGTTCTTC.

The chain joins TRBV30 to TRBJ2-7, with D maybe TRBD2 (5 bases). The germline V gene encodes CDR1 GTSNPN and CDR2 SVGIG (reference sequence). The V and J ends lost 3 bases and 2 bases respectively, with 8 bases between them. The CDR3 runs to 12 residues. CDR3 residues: CAWSAGTYEQYF. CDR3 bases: TGTGCCTGGAGCGCCGGGACCTACGAGCAGTACTTC.

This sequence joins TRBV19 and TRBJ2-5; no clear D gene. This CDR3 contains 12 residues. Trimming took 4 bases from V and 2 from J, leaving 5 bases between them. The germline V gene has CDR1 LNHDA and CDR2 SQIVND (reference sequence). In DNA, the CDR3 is TGTGCCAGTAGTAACATACAAGAGACCCAGTACTTC. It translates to CASSNIQETQYF.

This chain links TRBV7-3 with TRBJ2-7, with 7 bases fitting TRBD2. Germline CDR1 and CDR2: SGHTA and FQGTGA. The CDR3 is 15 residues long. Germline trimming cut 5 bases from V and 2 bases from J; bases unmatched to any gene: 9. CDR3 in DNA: TGTGCCAGCAGCCCGGGGCCTAGCGGAACCTACGAGCAGTACTTC. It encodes CASSPGPSGTYEQYF.

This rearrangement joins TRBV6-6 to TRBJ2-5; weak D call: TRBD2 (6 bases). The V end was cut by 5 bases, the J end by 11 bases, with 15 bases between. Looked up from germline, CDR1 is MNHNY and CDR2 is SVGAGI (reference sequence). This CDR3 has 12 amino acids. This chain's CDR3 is CASSQAREEQYF. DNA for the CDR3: TGTGCCAGCAGTCAAGCCAGGGAGGAGCAGTACTTC.

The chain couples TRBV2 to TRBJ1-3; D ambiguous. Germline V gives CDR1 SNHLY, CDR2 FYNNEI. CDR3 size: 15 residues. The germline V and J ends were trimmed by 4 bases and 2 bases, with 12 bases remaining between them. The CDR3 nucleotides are TGTGCCAGCAGTGGAATACAGAATACTGGAAACACCATATATTTT. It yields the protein CASSGIQNTGNTIYF.

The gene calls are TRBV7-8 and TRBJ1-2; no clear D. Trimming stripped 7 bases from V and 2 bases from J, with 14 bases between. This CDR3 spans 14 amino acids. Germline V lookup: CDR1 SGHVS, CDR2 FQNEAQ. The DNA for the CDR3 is TGTGCCAGCACCCTCCGAGCAGCGAACTATGGCTACACCTTC. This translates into CASTLRAANYGYTF.

The DNA for the CDR3 is TGTGCCTGGAGGACAGGGGTGGGTCAGCCCCAGCATTTT. This gives the protein CAWRTGVGQPQHF. This chain links TRBV30 with TRBJ1-5, with TRBD1 matching over 8 bases. V was clipped by 3 bases and J by 6 bases; unmatched bases: 4. CDR1 GTSNPN and CDR2 SVGIG come from the germline V gene (reference sequence). CDR3 length: 13 residues.

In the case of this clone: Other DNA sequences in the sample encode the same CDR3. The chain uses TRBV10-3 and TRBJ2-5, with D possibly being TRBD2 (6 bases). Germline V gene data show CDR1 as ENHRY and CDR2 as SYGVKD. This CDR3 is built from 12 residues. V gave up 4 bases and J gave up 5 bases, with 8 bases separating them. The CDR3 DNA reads TGTGCCATCAGTGGGGGGGAGGAGACCCAGTACTTC. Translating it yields CAISGGEETQYF.